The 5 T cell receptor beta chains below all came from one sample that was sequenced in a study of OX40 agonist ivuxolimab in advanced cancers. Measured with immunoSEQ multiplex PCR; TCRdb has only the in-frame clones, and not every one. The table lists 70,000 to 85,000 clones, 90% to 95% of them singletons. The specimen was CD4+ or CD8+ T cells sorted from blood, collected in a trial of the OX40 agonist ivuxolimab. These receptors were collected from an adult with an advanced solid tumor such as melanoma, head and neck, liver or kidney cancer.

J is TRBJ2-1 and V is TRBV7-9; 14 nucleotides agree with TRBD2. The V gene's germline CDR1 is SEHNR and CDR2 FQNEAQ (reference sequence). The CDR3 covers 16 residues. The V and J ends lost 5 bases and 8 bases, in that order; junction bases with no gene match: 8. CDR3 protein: CASSRRLAGGWDEQFF. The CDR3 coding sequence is TGTGCCAGCAGCCGTCGACTAGCGGGAGGGTGGGATGAGCAGTTCTTC.

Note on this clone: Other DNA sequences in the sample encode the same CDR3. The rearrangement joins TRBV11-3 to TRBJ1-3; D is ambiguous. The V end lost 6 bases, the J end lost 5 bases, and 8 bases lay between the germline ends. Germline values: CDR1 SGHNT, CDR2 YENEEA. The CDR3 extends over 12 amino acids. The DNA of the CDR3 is TGTGCCAGCAGTCTTGACCGAAACACCATATATTTT. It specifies CASSLDRNTIYF.

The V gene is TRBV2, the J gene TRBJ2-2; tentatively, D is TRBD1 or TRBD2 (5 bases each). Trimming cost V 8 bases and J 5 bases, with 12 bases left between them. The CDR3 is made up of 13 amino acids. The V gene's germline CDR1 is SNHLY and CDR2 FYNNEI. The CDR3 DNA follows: TGTGCCAGCGCCCGCGAGGGGACCGGGGAGCTGTTTTTT. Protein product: CASAREGTGELFF.

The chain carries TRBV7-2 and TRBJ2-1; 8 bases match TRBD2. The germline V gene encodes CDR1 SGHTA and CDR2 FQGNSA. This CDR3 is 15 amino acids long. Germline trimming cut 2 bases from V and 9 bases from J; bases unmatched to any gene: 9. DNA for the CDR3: TGTGCCAGCAGCTTACCCGGGAGGGCCCTCGGTGAGCAGTTCTTC. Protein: CASSLPGRALGEQFF.

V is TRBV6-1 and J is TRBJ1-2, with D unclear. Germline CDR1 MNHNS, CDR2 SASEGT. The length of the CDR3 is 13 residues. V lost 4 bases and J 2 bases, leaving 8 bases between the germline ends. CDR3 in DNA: TGTGCCAGCAGTGGAGTCAGCAACTATGGCTACACCTTC. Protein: CASSGVSNYGYTF.